This T cell receptor beta chain was found in a study of OX40 agonist ivuxolimab in advanced cancers. As for the study in general: Prior therapy, whether anti-PD-1, anti-PD-L1 or anti-CTLA-4, was allowed, and roughly 41% had some. General observations from the study: Expanded clones were, on average, more numerous in CD8+ T cells than in CD4+.

Produced via immunoSEQ multiplex PCR; TCRdb's table is partial and in-frame only. The data contain 8,500 to 13,000 clones, over 70% of them singletons. As regards this clone: What it binds is not known. A read error may produce the germline difference seen at one junction end.

The sample in question was CD4+ or CD8+ T cells sorted from blood, obtained in a trial of the OX40 agonist ivuxolimab. The receptor was isolated from an adult with an advanced solid tumor such as melanoma, head and neck, liver or kidney cancer.

The CDR3 spells CASSFLGGETQYF. The CDR3 region has the DNA TGTGCTAGCAGCTTCTTGGGGGGAGAGACCCAGTACTTC. The chain employs TRBV7-7 and TRBJ2-5; tentatively, D is TRBD2 (6 bases). Germline assignment: CDR1 SSHAT and CDR2 FNYEAQ (reference sequence). This CDR3 comprises 13 residues.